This T cell receptor beta chain appears in the sequencing data of a study of metastatic and nonmetastatic thyroid tumors. At the level of the study: Repertoire data that came from the blood and tumor or nodule tissue of malignant and benign thyroid patients were compared. General observations from the study: According to reports, the diversity of TCR beta was significantly higher in malignant thyroid tumors than in benign nodules, and this held in both blood and tumor samples.

This clone was seen only a few times. Its target is unknown. At one end the junction does not follow the germline gene, possibly because of a read error. Patients were all untreated before their thyroid surgery. Per the study methods: Clinicopathological groups supplied CDR3 differences that were used to build a distant-metastasis classifier for papillary thyroid cancer. Via MiXCR, TCRdb re-called the PCR reads. TCRdb's processing, not the study's, gives the V and J calls here. Of fewer than 25,000 clones in the sample, 15% to 20% were seen once. The germline V gene has CDR1 KGHSH and CDR2 LQKENI. The CDR3 extends over 16 amino acids.

The chain employs TRBV18 and TRBJ2-3, with 8 nucleotides matching TRBD2. The TCR sequence derives from a male donor with papillary thyroid cancer or a benign thyroid nodule (not recorded which). Some clones in this sample may be carry-over from other donors' samples. Sequenced input: adjacent normal tissue. The CDR3 nucleotides read TGCGCCAGCTCACCACCGCGACTAGCGTGCACAGATACGCAGTATTTT. Translating it yields CASSPPRLACTDTQYF.